The 26 T cell receptor beta chains below come from one sample, sequenced in a study of blood T cells in healthy people across ages. Alongside a J-beta primer mix, a sample-barcoded 5' primer served in a second PCR lasting 7 to 11 cycles. TCRdb redid the calling of the 5' RACE reads with MiXCR, one entry per CDR3 protein. The profile covers 800,000 to 950,000 distinct CDR3 sequences, with about 29% appearing a single time and roughly 10% taken by the ten largest. The sample was also linked to a second study, of T cells of mothers and their children.

Sequencing used blood. The receptor source for this set is a woman aged 40-49 years in good health.

This clonotype was seen once. A clone one base away is much larger, so this may be a read error. The chain uses TRBV7-9 and TRBJ2-7; D possibly corresponds to TRBD1 (5 bases). Looked up from germline, CDR1 is SEHNR and CDR2 is FQNEAQ (reference sequence). This CDR3 has 12 amino acids. CDR3 protein: CANSRRVHEQYF. Written as DNA, the CDR3 is TGTGCCAACAGCCGCAGGGTCCACGAGCAGTACTTC.

This clonotype has more than one count but fewer than ten. The chain joins TRBV7-2 to TRBJ2-1; 11 nucleotides align to TRBD2. The germline V gene has CDR1 SGHTA and CDR2 FQGNSA. The CDR3 has 15 residues. The V and J ends lost 5 bases and 9 bases, in that order; junction bases with no gene match: 9. The DNA for the CDR3 is TGTGCCAGCAGCGAGGTGGGGACTAGCGGACGTGAGCAGTTCTTC. Protein product: CASSEVGTSGREQFF.

About this clonotype: The junction shows a germline mismatch at one end, possibly a read error. The chain couples TRBV6-2 or TRBV6-3 to TRBJ2-1, with D possibly being TRBD1 (6 bases). CDR1 is MNHEY and CDR2 is SVGEGT in the germline V gene. The CDR3 runs to 16 residues. CDR3 nucleotides: TGTGCCGGCAGTCCCCCCACAGGGAGACGGTACAATGAGCAGTTCTTC. Translation gives CAGSPPTGRRYNEQFF.

The chain carries TRBV18 and TRBJ2-4, with D perhaps being TRBD1 or TRBD2 (5 bases each). This CDR3 region has 16 residues. The germline gives CDR1 KGHSH, CDR2 LQKENI. V was shortened by 0 bases and J by 3 bases, with 12 bases between the two germline ends. This chain's CDR3 is CASSPPGRNLKNIQYF. The CDR3, as DNA: TGTGCCAGCTCACCACCGGGACGCAACCTCAAAAACATTCAGTACTTC.

This clonotype showed up many times. The chain couples TRBV7-2 to TRBJ1-1; D remains ambiguous. Between the trimmed V and J ends, which lost 1 base and 0 bases, there was a span of 3 bases. The CDR3 contains 13 residues. Looked up from germline, CDR1 is SGHTA and CDR2 is FQGNSA. CDR3: CASSLGMNTEAFF. The DNA of the CDR3 is TGTGCCAGCAGCTTAGGGATGAACACTGAAGCTTTCTTT.

This clonotype was counted only a few times. The chain uses TRBV3-1 and TRBJ2-7; D is ambiguous. CDR1 is LGHDT and CDR2 is YNNKEL in the germline V gene (reference sequence). The CDR3 is made up of 13 amino acids. Trimming removed 2 bases from V and 5 bases from J, with 10 bases in between. The DNA of the CDR3 is TGTGCCAGCAGCCAATCGGCCCCAAACGAGCAGTACTTC. The encoded protein is CASSQSAPNEQYF.

This clonotype was detected ten times or more. The V call is TRBV27, the J call TRBJ2-7; a possible D gene is TRBD2 (7 bases). V lost 2 bases and J lost 5, with 19 bases in between. The CDR3 loop spans 16 amino acids. Per germline, CDR1 MNHEY and CDR2 SMNVEV (reference sequence). CDR3 DNA sequence: TGTGCCAGCAGTTTAGATTTGGGGGGGCGCTTGGACGAGCAGTACTTC. It yields the protein CASSLDLGGRLDEQYF.

The chain recombines TRBV6-5 with TRBJ2-5; D might be TRBD1 or TRBD2, each matching 5 bases. V lost 6 bases and J lost 5, with 22 bases in between. The CDR3 is made up of 16 amino acids. Germline loops: CDR1 MNHEY, CDR2 SVGAGI. The CDR3 region is CASSSGTWNVGETQYF. CDR3 nucleotides: TGTGCCAGCAGCTCCGGGACCTGGAACGTAGGGGAGACCCAGTACTTC.

This clonotype was found a few times. V gene TRBV6-2 or TRBV6-3 combines with J gene TRBJ2-1, with 11 bases matching TRBD2. The CDR3 runs 14 residues. The V gene's germline CDR1 is MNHEY and CDR2 SVGEGT. V gave up 8 bases and J gave up 6 bases; unmatched junction bases: 6. This chain's CDR3 is CASGPSGGRNEQFF. The CDR3 nucleotides read TGTGCCAGCGGCCCTAGCGGGGGGCGCAATGAGCAGTTCTTC.

The chain links TRBV24-1 to TRBJ2-2; D is unclear. This CDR3 comprises 13 residues. Per germline, CDR1 KGHDR and CDR2 SFDVKD. The V and J ends lost 1 base and 10 bases respectively, with 9 bases between them. The CDR3 sequence is CATSDLQPEELFF. In DNA form, the CDR3 reads TGTGCCACCAGTGATTTACAGCCCGAGGAGCTGTTTTTT.

This sequence joins TRBV6-2 or TRBV6-3 and TRBJ1-5; tentatively, D is TRBD1 (5 bases). The germline gives CDR1 MNHEY, CDR2 SVGEGT. Trimming removed 0 bases from V and 6 bases from J, with 12 bases in between. The CDR3 runs 15 residues. The DNA of the CDR3 is TGTGCCAGCAGTTACTCTGGGGGATACGGTCAGCCCCAGCATTTT. As protein: CASSYSGGYGQPQHF.

The V gene is TRBV28, the J gene TRBJ1-1; D gene ambiguous. Trimming removed 6 bases at V and 7 bases at J, with 12 bases between. Germline V gene sequence: CDR1 MDHEN, CDR2 SYDVKM. The CDR3 is 12 residues long. The CDR3: CASREGGGEAFF. The CDR3 DNA follows: TGTGCCAGCAGGGAGGGAGGTGGTGAAGCTTTCTTT.

V usage is TRBV7-8 and J usage is TRBJ2-1, with 8 bases matching TRBD1. With V trimmed by 5 bases and J by 6 bases, 15 bases remained unmatched. This CDR3 contains 17 residues. CDR1 and CDR2 from the germline V gene are SGHVS and FQNEAQ. Here the CDR3 DNA reads TGTGCCAGCAGCCGACCTAGGAGCAGGGGGCTGATCAATGAGCAGTTCTTC. Residues: CASSRPRSRGLINEQFF.

The rearrangement links TRBV20-1 to TRBJ2-1; possible D gene TRBD2, 6 bases. Between the trimmed V and J ends, which lost 3 bases and 14 bases, there was a span of 14 bases. CDR1 and CDR2 from the germline V gene are DFQATT and SNEGSKA (reference sequence). The CDR3 contains 11 residues. The CDR3 DNA sequence: TGCAGTGCTAGGGAAGACGGGACTGAGTTCTTC. It translates to CSAREDGTEFF.

Only a few counts were recorded for this clonotype. CDR3 bases: TGCAGTGCTAGTCAGGCAGTCTCCTACGAGCAGTACTTC. This sequence encodes CSASQAVSYEQYF. The chain couples TRBV20-1 to TRBJ2-7; D gene ambiguous. Germline loops: CDR1 DFQATT, CDR2 SNEGSKA (reference sequence). This CDR3 comprises 13 residues. V was trimmed by 3 bases and J by 0 bases, leaving 9 bases between them.

The V and J genes are TRBV5-1 and TRBJ2-1, with 7 bases lining up with TRBD2. There are 14 residues in the CDR3. Germline assignment: CDR1 SGHRS and CDR2 YFSETQ. Unmatched junction bases numbered 6, after V lost 1 base and J lost 8 bases. As DNA, the CDR3 is TGCGCCAGCAGCTTGTGGGGGGGTATCGATGAGCAGTTCTTC. Its translation: CASSLWGGIDEQFF.

For this clonotype: Sequence at one end of the junction differs from germline and may be a read error. The chain carries TRBV20-1 and TRBJ1-6; 8 bases are a match to TRBD1. The CDR3 runs to 14 residues. CDR1 and CDR2 (germline): DFQATT, SNEGSKA (reference sequence). The CDR3 is CSATRTGSSSPLRF. CDR3 nucleotide sequence: TGCAGTGCTACACGGACAGGGTCGAGTTCACCCCTCCGCTTT.

As to this clonotype: This may be a read error, as it is one base from a much larger clone. The CDR3, as DNA: TGTGCCAGCTGCCTTAGCGGGGGGTTCACAGATACGCAGTATTTT. This translates into CASCLSGGFTDTQYF. The chain uses TRBV7-2 and TRBJ2-3; 10 bases are a match to TRBD2. The CDR3 runs to 15 residues. Per germline, CDR1 SGHTA and CDR2 FQGNSA. Trimming removed 8 bases from V and 2 bases from J; junction bases left unmatched: 7.

For the CDR3, the DNA is TGTGCCAGCAGTTACTCGAATCCCCCCAGTACAGGGGCCTTCACTGAAGCTTTCTTT. Protein product: CASSYSNPPSTGAFTEAFF. The V call is TRBV6-2 or TRBV6-3, the J call TRBJ1-1; 7 bases match TRBD1. V gave up 0 bases and J gave up 4 bases; unmatched junction bases: 17. CDR1 and CDR2 (germline): MNHEY, SVGEGT. The length of the CDR3 is 19 residues.

This clonotype was seen repeatedly, ten times or more. The chain combines TRBV24-1 with TRBJ1-5, with D unresolved. V was cut by 2 bases and J by 0 bases, with 13 bases left in between. Germline CDR1 and CDR2: KGHDR and SFDVKD. The CDR3 sequence is 17 residues long. CDR3 in DNA: TGTGCCACCAGTGATTCGCGTCCCTCGGATAGCAATCAGCCCCAGCATTTT. Amino acid sequence: CATSDSRPSDSNQPQHF.

This clonotype was counted a few times. The CDR3: CASSSLTVGSYTF. The CDR3 DNA reads TGTGCCAGCAGCAGCCTGACTGTCGGAAGCTACACCTTC. The chain combines TRBV2 with TRBJ1-2; D unresolved. V lost 6 bases to trimming and J lost 9 bases, with 17 bases between them. This CDR3 comprises 13 residues. Germline-derived CDR1 and CDR2 are SNHLY and FYNNEI.

The rearrangement joins TRBV4-1 to TRBJ2-7, with D possibly being TRBD1 or TRBD2 (5 bases each). V lost 6 bases and J 3 bases, leaving 21 bases between the germline ends. The CDR3 totals 16 residues. Per the germline V gene, CDR1 is MGHRA and CDR2 is YSYEKL. In DNA, the CDR3 is TGCGCCAGCAGTCCTATGCCGGGGACCTACTACTACGAGCAGTACTTC. The encoded protein is CASSPMPGTYYYEQYF.

The CDR3 coding sequence is TGCAGTGGGACCGAGGACAGCGGAACTAATGAAAAACTGTTTTTT. This codes for CSGTEDSGTNEKLFF. The gene calls are TRBV20-1 and TRBJ1-4, with a weak D call TRBD1 (6 bases). Per the germline V gene, CDR1 is DFQATT and CDR2 is SNEGSKA (reference sequence). CDR3 size: 15 residues. V was clipped by 7 bases and J by 1 base, with 16 bases between them.

This clonotype was seen many times. V is TRBV20-1 and J is TRBJ2-1; D tentatively reads TRBD1 or TRBD2 (6 bases each). CDR1 and CDR2 (germline): DFQATT, SNEGSKA (reference sequence). Trimming took off 3 bases at V and 5 bases at J, with 20 bases between the two ends. The CDR3 spans 16 residues. The CDR3 is CSASPGGGHPNNEQFF. The CDR3 DNA is TGCAGTGCTAGTCCTGGAGGGGGACATCCGAACAATGAGCAGTTCTTC.

This clonotype was seen a single time. This chain connects TRBV3-1 to TRBJ2-2, with 9 bases matching TRBD1. The V segment lost 3 bases and the J segment 6 bases; nucleotides outside the gene matches: 2. The CDR3 spans 14 residues. CDR1 and CDR2 from the germline V gene are LGHDT and YNNKEL (reference sequence). The CDR3 spells CASSQRQGAGELFF. CDR3 DNA sequence: TGTGCCAGCAGCCAGCGACAGGGGGCCGGGGAGCTGTTTTTT.

This clonotype came up many times. The V call is TRBV20-1, the J call TRBJ2-1; TRBD1 aligns across 7 bases. CDR3 length: 15 amino acids. V was pared by 5 bases and J by 8 bases, with 15 bases of the junction left unmatched. The germline CDR1 and CDR2 sequences are DFQATT and SNEGSKA (reference sequence). The CDR3: CSAFHPGGSDHEQFF. For the CDR3, the DNA is TGCAGTGCTTTTCACCCAGGGGGATCTGACCATGAGCAGTTCTTC.